This T cell receptor (beta chain) was found in a study of blood T cell repertoires in COVID-19. Study context: Samples representing acute and convalescent COVID-19 were sourced from the United States, Italy and Spain. T cells, B-cell-depleted T cells, or PBMCs provided the cDNA or gDNA that served as material.

Seattle's cohort entered during active infection and was followed longitudinally. The CDR3 extends over 16 amino acids. Under the authors' procedure: Using reference gene primer amplification, nucleated cell counts were estimated. The data were produced by immunoSEQ multiplex PCR, yet TCRdb's version contains in-frame clones alone and is incomplete. Clonal size and the V and J genes are those of that table, whereas D and trimming came from the DNA. The table lists tens of thousands of clones, roughly three quarters of them singletons. This receptor was identified in a man between 65 and 85 years old with COVID-19, enrolled during active disease. The sample was peripheral blood. The J gene is TRBJ2-7, the V gene TRBV21-1; the table's D call, TRBD2, was not checked against the DNA. TRBV21-1 is a recognized pseudogene. For the CDR3, the DNA is TGTGCCACCCGGGACAGGGGACTAGCGGAGTCCTACGAGCAGTACTTC. This sequence encodes CATRDRGLAESYEQYF.